This T cell receptor (beta chain) appears in the sequencing data of a study of T cell responses to AZD1222 COVID-19 vaccine. V lost 0 bases and J lost 5, with 11 bases in between. This CDR3 has 16 residues. Germline V gene sequence: CDR1 MNHEY, CDR2 SVGAGI. Assay: immunoSEQ multiplex PCR; the TCRdb copy retains only in-frame clones and omits some. The data show roughly 160,000 clones, roughly nine tenths seen once. This chain uses TRBV6-5 with TRBJ1-6, with a tentative D call TRBD1 (6 bases). Sequencing was performed on peripheral blood, taken on day 0 of AZD1222 vaccination. This sequence was found in an adult in good health. The CDR3 reads CASSYSWAGDNSPLHF. The CDR3 DNA follows: TGTGCCAGCAGTTACTCATGGGCAGGGGATAATTCACCCCTCCACTTT.